This TCR beta chain derives from a study of control samples from healthy donors and cancer patients. Germline-derived CDR1 and CDR2 are MDHEN and SYDVKM. This CDR3 is 14 amino acids long. The V and J ends lost 5 bases and 2 bases respectively, with 13 bases between them. Clones were read by immunoSEQ multiplex PCR, and TCRdb kept only the in-frame ones, dropping some. Among about 150,000 clones, 91% were seen once, and the ten largest hold 3% to 4%. Only one count was recorded for this clone. Source material: blood. This receptor was obtained from a man aged 25 to 40 in good health. This rearrangement joins TRBV28 to TRBJ2-7; no firm D call. The CDR3 loop reads CASSPTGYPYEQYF. The CDR3 region has the DNA TGTGCCAGCAGTCCGACGGGTTATCCCTACGAGCAGTACTTC.